This is a list of T cell receptor beta chains from one sample in a study of shared clonotypes between healthy human individuals. Sequencing was performed with immunoSEQ multiplex PCR; in TCRdb, only in-frame clones are kept and a portion is missing. The data contain 2 million to 2.5 million clones, approximately 94% of them singletons. Sequencing input: naive CD4+ T cells sorted from blood. The receptors were gathered from a man between 18 and 35 years old in good health. The CDR3 runs from the conserved cysteine through the conserved F or W. The order of the fields is D gene, V gene, clone size, CDR3 length, J gene, CDR3 protein, CDR3 DNA. A D gene is named only where the DNA matches it firmly. Not all rows give a size; the values are once, few, many and, for expanded clones, a class.

D gene: TRBD1
V gene: TRBV20-1
clone size: -
CDR3 length: 11
J gene: TRBJ2-3
CDR3 protein: CSASTGNTQYF
CDR3 DNA: TGCAGTGCTTCGACAGGGAATACGCAGTATTTT

D gene: TRBD1
V gene: TRBV28
clone size: -
CDR3 length: 18
J gene: TRBJ1-1
CDR3 protein: CASHDFDRGSIFGTEAFF
CDR3 DNA: TGTGCCAGCCACGACTTTGACAGGGGGTCCATCTTTGGCACTGAAGCTTTCTTT

D gene: -
V gene: TRBV7-9
clone size: -
CDR3 length: 15
J gene: TRBJ2-5
CDR3 protein: CASSLSSRGKETQYF
CDR3 DNA: TGTGCCAGCAGCTTGTCTTCCAGGGGCAAAGAGACCCAGTACTTC

D gene: -
V gene: TRBV27
clone size: -
CDR3 length: 13
J gene: TRBJ1-5
CDR3 protein: CASSFQADQPQHF
CDR3 DNA: TGTGCCAGCAGTTTCCAGGCTGATCAGCCCCAGCATTTT

D gene: TRBD2
V gene: TRBV2
clone size: -
CDR3 length: 17
J gene: TRBJ2-3
CDR3 protein: CASSERLAGPSTDTQYF
CDR3 DNA: TGTGCCAGCAGTGAGAGGCTAGCGGGGCCCAGCACAGATACGCAGTATTTT

D gene: -
V gene: TRBV6-6
clone size: -
CDR3 length: 15
J gene: TRBJ1-5
CDR3 protein: CASTQGQLQNQPQHF
CDR3 DNA: TGTGCCAGCACCCAGGGGCAGTTACAGAATCAGCCCCAGCATTTT

D gene: TRBD2
V gene: TRBV5-1
clone size: -
CDR3 length: 17
J gene: TRBJ2-3
CDR3 protein: CASSRGLAGEGPDTQYF
CDR3 DNA: TGCGCCAGCAGTCGGGGACTAGCGGGAGAGGGCCCAGATACGCAGTATTTT

D gene: -
V gene: TRBV7-2
clone size: -
CDR3 length: 16
J gene: TRBJ2-7
CDR3 protein: CASSLGGSGKLYEQYF
CDR3 DNA: TGTGCCAGCAGCTTAGGGGGGTCAGGGAAGCTATACGAGCAGTACTTC

D gene: TRBD1
V gene: TRBV10-3
clone size: -
CDR3 length: 12
J gene: TRBJ2-7
CDR3 protein: CATLDRDYEQYF
CDR3 DNA: TGTGCCACCCTGGACAGGGACTACGAGCAGTACTTC

D gene: -
V gene: TRBV2
clone size: -
CDR3 length: 11
J gene: TRBJ2-3
CDR3 protein: CASSELGTAVF
CDR3 DNA: TGTGCCAGCAGTGAACTCGGGACGGCAGTATTT

D gene: -
V gene: TRBV5-1
clone size: -
CDR3 length: 13
J gene: TRBJ2-5
CDR3 protein: CASSSGSAETQYF
CDR3 DNA: TGCGCCAGCAGCTCCGGGTCCGCAGAGACCCAGTACTTC

D gene: TRBD1
V gene: TRBV2
clone size: -
CDR3 length: 14
J gene: TRBJ1-5
CDR3 protein: CASSNGQAGQPQHF
CDR3 DNA: TGTGCCAGCAGTAACGGACAGGCGGGGCAGCCCCAGCATTTT

D gene: -
V gene: TRBV4-1
clone size: -
CDR3 length: 15
J gene: TRBJ1-1
CDR3 protein: CASSHTGALNTEAFF
CDR3 DNA: TGCGCCAGCAGCCATACGGGGGCATTGAACACTGAAGCTTTCTTT

D gene: TRBD1
V gene: TRBV4-3
clone size: -
CDR3 length: 16
J gene: TRBJ1-2
CDR3 protein: CASSQGGTDLNYGYTF
CDR3 DNA: TGCGCCAGCAGCCAAGGAGGGACAGACCTTAACTATGGCTACACCTTC

D gene: -
V gene: TRBV4-1
clone size: -
CDR3 length: 16
J gene: TRBJ2-3
CDR3 protein: CASSQDSALGRDTQYF
CDR3 DNA: TGCGCCAGCAGCCAAGACTCAGCCCTCGGCCGGGATACGCAGTATTTT

D gene: -
V gene: TRBV19
clone size: -
CDR3 length: 14
J gene: TRBJ1-1
CDR3 protein: CASSIRGGNTEAFF
CDR3 DNA: TGTGCCAGTAGTATCCGTGGGGGAAACACTGAAGCTTTCTTT

D gene: TRBD1
V gene: TRBV19
clone size: -
CDR3 length: 14
J gene: TRBJ2-7
CDR3 protein: CASSSTGGRNEQYF
CDR3 DNA: TGTGCCAGTAGTTCGACAGGGGGAAGGAACGAGCAGTACTTC

D gene: TRBD1
V gene: TRBV5-6
clone size: -
CDR3 length: 15
J gene: TRBJ1-5
CDR3 protein: CASSLGGQGNQPQHF
CDR3 DNA: TGTGCCAGCAGCTTGGGCGGACAGGGCAATCAGCCCCAGCATTTT

D gene: -
V gene: TRBV6-5
clone size: -
CDR3 length: 13
J gene: TRBJ2-7
CDR3 protein: CATRRGEKDEQYF
CDR3 DNA: TGTGCCACCCGCAGGGGGGAAAAAGACGAGCAGTACTTC

D gene: -
V gene: TRBV19
clone size: -
CDR3 length: 14
J gene: TRBJ2-2
CDR3 protein: CASSIGSNTGELFF
CDR3 DNA: TGTGCCAGTAGTATCGGGAGCAACACCGGGGAGCTGTTTTTT

D gene: TRBD1
V gene: TRBV25-1
clone size: once
CDR3 length: 13
J gene: TRBJ1-1
CDR3 protein: CASSTGVNTEAFF
CDR3 DNA: TGTGCCAGCAGCACAGGGGTGAACACTGAAGCTTTCTTT

D gene: TRBD1
V gene: TRBV7-2
clone size: -
CDR3 length: 15
J gene: TRBJ1-6
CDR3 protein: CASSYLGQANSPLHF
CDR3 DNA: TGTGCCAGCAGTTACCTAGGACAGGCTAATTCACCCCTCCACTTT

D gene: TRBD2
V gene: TRBV4-1
clone size: once
CDR3 length: 16
J gene: TRBJ2-1
CDR3 protein: CASSQEGAGGLNEQFF
CDR3 DNA: TGCGCCAGCAGCCAAGAAGGCGCGGGAGGGTTAAATGAGCAGTTCTTC

D gene: -
V gene: TRBV2
clone size: -
CDR3 length: 14
J gene: TRBJ2-1
CDR3 protein: CASTTGLINNEQFF
CDR3 DNA: TGTGCCAGCACCACGGGACTGATCAACAATGAGCAGTTCTTC

D gene: TRBD1
V gene: TRBV5-1
clone size: -
CDR3 length: 15
J gene: TRBJ2-1
CDR3 protein: CASSLPGQGTNEQFF
CDR3 DNA: TGCGCCAGCAGCCTCCCGGGACAGGGGACCAATGAGCAGTTCTTC

D gene: -
V gene: TRBV7-9
clone size: -
CDR3 length: 18
J gene: TRBJ2-7
CDR3 protein: CASSLKEKTGVPLYEQYF
CDR3 DNA: TGTGCCAGCAGCTTAAAAGAGAAGACGGGAGTCCCCCTCTACGAGCAGTACTTC

D gene: TRBD1
V gene: TRBV7-9
clone size: -
CDR3 length: 15
J gene: TRBJ2-7
CDR3 protein: CASSVTQGDSYEQYF
CDR3 DNA: TGTGCCAGCAGTGTGACACAGGGGGACTCCTACGAGCAGTACTTC

D gene: TRBD1
V gene: TRBV5-6
clone size: -
CDR3 length: 14
J gene: TRBJ1-5
CDR3 protein: CASSFQGASQPQHF
CDR3 DNA: TGTGCCAGCAGCTTCCAGGGGGCGTCTCAGCCCCAGCATTTT

D gene: -
V gene: TRBV7-9
clone size: -
CDR3 length: 15
J gene: TRBJ1-2
CDR3 protein: CASSLEAALYSGYTF
CDR3 DNA: TGTGCCAGCAGCTTAGAGGCAGCCCTATATTCTGGCTACACCTTC

D gene: -
V gene: TRBV27
clone size: -
CDR3 length: 14
J gene: TRBJ2-7
CDR3 protein: CASRNDNRVHEQYF
CDR3 DNA: TGTGCCAGCAGAAACGATAACAGGGTGCACGAGCAGTACTTC

D gene: TRBD2
V gene: TRBV7-2
clone size: -
CDR3 length: 16
J gene: TRBJ2-3
CDR3 protein: CASSLTSGRVTDTQYF
CDR3 DNA: TGTGCCAGCAGCTTGACTAGCGGGAGGGTCACAGATACGCAGTATTTT

D gene: -
V gene: TRBV2
clone size: -
CDR3 length: 14
J gene: TRBJ1-5
CDR3 protein: CASSEAEGVRPQHF
CDR3 DNA: TGTGCCAGCAGTGAAGCCGAGGGGGTGCGGCCCCAGCATTTT

D gene: TRBD2
V gene: TRBV7-2
clone size: -
CDR3 length: 17
J gene: TRBJ2-1
CDR3 protein: CASSPRLAGAYYNEQFF
CDR3 DNA: TGTGCCAGCAGCCCTCGACTAGCGGGAGCCTATTACAATGAGCAGTTCTTC

D gene: -
V gene: TRBV27
clone size: -
CDR3 length: 16
J gene: TRBJ1-5
CDR3 protein: CASSLRLAGNHQPQHF
CDR3 DNA: TGTGCCAGCAGTTTAAGGTTGGCAGGGAACCATCAGCCCCAGCATTTT

D gene: TRBD1
V gene: TRBV28
clone size: -
CDR3 length: 17
J gene: TRBJ2-7
CDR3 protein: CASSSPSKTGTVYEQYF
CDR3 DNA: TGTGCCAGCAGTTCCCCTTCAAAAACCGGGACAGTCTACGAGCAGTACTTC

D gene: -
V gene: TRBV5-4
clone size: -
CDR3 length: 14
J gene: TRBJ2-2
CDR3 protein: CASSLGPNTGELFF
CDR3 DNA: TGTGCCAGCAGCTTGGGACCAAACACCGGGGAGCTGTTTTTT

D gene: -
V gene: TRBV7-2
clone size: -
CDR3 length: 13
J gene: TRBJ1-2
CDR3 protein: CASSPGVSESYTF
CDR3 DNA: TGTGCCAGCAGCCCCGGGGTCTCCGAGAGCTACACCTTC